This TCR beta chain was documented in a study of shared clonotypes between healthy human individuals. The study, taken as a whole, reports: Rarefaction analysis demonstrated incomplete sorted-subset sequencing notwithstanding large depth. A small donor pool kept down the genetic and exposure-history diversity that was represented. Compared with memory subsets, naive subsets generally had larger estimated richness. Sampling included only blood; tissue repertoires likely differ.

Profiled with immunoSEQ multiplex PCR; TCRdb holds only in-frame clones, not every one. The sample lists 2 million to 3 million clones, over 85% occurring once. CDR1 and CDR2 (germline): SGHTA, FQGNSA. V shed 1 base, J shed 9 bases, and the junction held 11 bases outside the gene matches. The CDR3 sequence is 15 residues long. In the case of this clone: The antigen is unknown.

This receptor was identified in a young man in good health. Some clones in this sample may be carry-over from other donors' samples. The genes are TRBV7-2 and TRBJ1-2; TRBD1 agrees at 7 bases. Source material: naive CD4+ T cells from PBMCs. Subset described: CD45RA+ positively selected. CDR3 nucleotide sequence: TGTGCCAGCAGCTTAGGGGGACAGCTTACGCTCAGCTACACCTTC. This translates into CASSLGGQLTLSYTF.